This TCR beta chain was recorded in a study of T cells in Graves' hyperthyroidism and ophthalmopathy. Trimming removed 7 bases at V and 5 bases at J, with 12 bases between. CDR3 length equals 13 residues. This clonotype showed up many times. The target antigen is unknown. General observations from the study: Blood samples included most of the expanded thyroid clonotypes exceeding 0.001.

The CDR3 regions of TCR beta were amplified from RNA transcripts. HTBI primers were employed in a first-round RT-PCR of the TCR CDR3. MiXCR was run by TCRdb on the multiplex PCR reads, yielding one entry per CDR3 protein. The repertoire holds 500,000 to 750,000 distinct CDR3 sequences, with 14% as singletons. The chain is built from TRBV12-3 or TRBV12-4 and TRBJ2-1, with a weak D call TRBD2 (6 bases). Material for sequencing was blood. The TCR originated in a woman aged 18-30 years with Graves' ophthalmopathy. The CDR3 region is CASIRGINNEQFF. The CDR3 DNA reads TGTGCCAGCATACGGGGGATCAACAATGAGCAGTTCTTC.